This T cell receptor (beta chain) was obtained from a study of monozygotic twins with inflammatory bowel disease. With respect to this clonotype: Its antigen is undetermined.

Every TCR library consumed 3500 ng of total RNA. Per individual sample, eight separate reactions were used to make cDNA. Following a re-call of the 5' RACE reads, TCRdb has one entry per CDR3 protein and lacks DNA. The sample table includes 400,000 to 500,000 distinct CDR3 sequences. Study-wide findings and caveats: Support for a single strong signal or clonotype associated with IBD was absent.

Donors gave about 2.6 ml of blood apiece. The CDR3 is 17 residues long. Germline values: CDR1 SEHNR, CDR2 FQNEAQ (reference sequence). Sample: blood. The source is a human donor with ulcerative colitis or Crohn's disease, or a healthy co-twin of an affected twin (not recorded which). This chain joins TRBV7-9 and TRBJ1-1; there is no DNA to check the TCRdb D call of TRBD1. The CDR3: CASSLTPFGQGHTEAFF.